One sample yielded the 24 T cell receptor beta chains listed below, sequenced in a study of T cell changes during pregnancy in multiple sclerosis. TCRdb's table, derived via immunoSEQ multiplex PCR, lists solely in-frame clones and lacks some. The sample lists 55,000 to 80,000 clones; around 94% were seen once. The starting material was peripheral blood, obtained in the third trimester of pregnancy. The source is a female donor with multiple sclerosis, enrolled in a pregnancy study.

The chain carries TRBV19 and TRBJ2-7; TRBD1 aligns across 9 bases. CDR3 length: 15 residues. Germline assignment: CDR1 LNHDA and CDR2 SQIVND (reference sequence). V shed 3 bases and J 3 bases; nucleotides not matched to a gene: 6. The CDR3, as DNA: TGTGCCAGTAGTATCGGGACAGGGACTCTCTACGAGCAGTACTTC. It encodes CASSIGTGTLYEQYF.

J is TRBJ1-2 and V is TRBV9; D unclear. CDR1 SGDLS and CDR2 YYNGEE come from the germline V gene. V was cut by 0 bases and J by 6 bases, with 9 bases left in between. CDR3 size: 13 residues. For the CDR3, the DNA is TGTGCCAGCAGCGTAGACGAACTTAATGGCTACACCTTC. This encodes CASSVDELNGYTF.

The V and J genes are TRBV14 and TRBJ2-7; D is uncertain. The CDR3 runs 14 residues. Trimming cost V 4 bases and J 0 bases, with 10 bases left between them. From germline, CDR1 is SGHDN and CDR2 FVKESK. CDR3 protein: CASSRVRSSYEQYF. CDR3 DNA: TGTGCCAGCAGCCGTGTGCGGAGCTCCTACGAGCAGTACTTC. The full variable domain, completed using reference TRBV14 and TRBJ2-7, is EAGVTQFPSHSVIEKGQTVTLRCDPISGHDNLYWYRRVMGKEIKFLLHFVKESKQDESGMPNNRFLAERTGGTYSTLKVQPAELEDSGVYFCASSRVRSSYEQYFGPGTRLTVT.

The chain links TRBV7-8 to TRBJ1-5, with 8 bases lining up with TRBD1. V was pared by 4 bases and J by 5 bases, with 7 bases of the junction left unmatched. The CDR3 has 15 residues. In germline, CDR1 is SGHVS, CDR2 FQNEAQ. CDR3 residues: CASSSGAGGHQPQHF. The CDR3 region has the DNA TGTGCCAGCAGCTCGGGGGCAGGGGGCCATCAGCCCCAGCATTTT.

This rearrangement joins TRBV7-3 to TRBJ2-1, with 7 positions matching TRBD1. This CDR3 is 13 amino acids long. The trim removed 2 bases at V and 7 bases at J, leaving 2 bases unmatched. CDR1 is SGHTA and CDR2 is FQGTGA in the germline V gene. CDR3 residues: CASSLARGNEQFF. CDR3 nucleotides: TGTGCCAGCAGCTTAGCCAGGGGGAATGAGCAGTTCTTC.

The genes are TRBV12-5 and TRBJ1-5, with 10 bases that match TRBD1. Germline loops: CDR1 LGHNT, CDR2 FRNRAP. CDR3 length: 15 amino acids. With V trimmed by 1 base and J by 4 bases, 1 base remained unmatched. In nucleotides, the CDR3 is TGTGCTAGTGGTTTGGGACAGGGGGCGAATCAGCCCCAGCATTTT. Translating gives CASGLGQGANQPQHF.

This chain connects TRBV5-1 to TRBJ2-5; D might be TRBD1 (7 bases). Germline loops: CDR1 SGHRS, CDR2 YFSETQ. Trimming stripped 3 bases from V and 2 bases from J, with 11 bases between. The CDR3 consists of 14 residues. CDR3 sequence (DNA): TGCGCCAGCAGCTCACAGGGGACTCAAGAGACCCAGTACTTC. This gives the protein CASSSQGTQETQYF.

The chain combines TRBV30 with TRBJ2-7; 8 bases fit TRBD2. The CDR3 covers 16 residues. J lost 3 bases, V lost 3 bases, and 13 bases had no gene match. Germline-derived CDR1 and CDR2 are GTSNPN and SVGIG (reference sequence). CDR3 in amino acids: CAWSPGSGGGIYEQYF. The CDR3 DNA sequence: TGTGCCTGGAGCCCCGGGTCCGGGGGGGGTATCTACGAGCAGTACTTC.

The genes are TRBV19 and TRBJ2-1; a possible D gene is TRBD2 (6 bases). Looked up from germline, CDR1 is LNHDA and CDR2 is SQIVND (reference sequence). Trimming cost V 7 bases and J 6 bases, with 13 bases left between them. The CDR3 runs 13 residues. Written as DNA, the CDR3 is TGTGCCAGTAACCTCCACGGGGGCAATGAGCAGTTCTTC. Encoded protein: CASNLHGGNEQFF. Variable domain in full (rest from reference TRBV19 and TRBJ2-1): DGGITQSPKYLFRKEGQNVTLSCEQNLNHDAMYWYRQDPGQGLRLIYYSQIVNDFQKGDIAEGYSVSREKKESFPLTVTSAQKNPTAFYLCASNLHGGNEQFFGPGTRLTVL.

The V and J genes are TRBV5-8 and TRBJ2-5; 9 nucleotides align to TRBD1. CDR3 length equals 16 residues. Germline V lookup: CDR1 SGHTS, CDR2 YDEGEE. The ends lost 0 bases at V and 3 bases at J; junction bases unmatched: 6. The CDR3: CASSLAAGTGKETQYF. The CDR3 DNA sequence: TGTGCCAGCAGCTTGGCCGCCGGGACAGGGAAAGAGACCCAGTACTTC.

The chain recombines TRBV27 with TRBJ2-1, with 11 bases aligning to TRBD2. From germline, CDR1 is MNHEY and CDR2 SMNVEV (reference sequence). Trimming took 2 bases from V and 5 from J; bases not matched to a gene: 14. This CDR3 spans 19 amino acids. DNA for the CDR3: TGTGCCAGCAGTTTACGGTGGGGTAGCGGGGGGGCACTAGACAATGAGCAGTTCTTC. Its translation: CASSLRWGSGGALDNEQFF.

About this clone itself: One end of the junction fails to match germline, which may point to a read error. The chain has TRBV7-3 and TRBJ2-5, with 7 positions matching TRBD1. Germline V CDR1 and CDR2: SGHTA, FQGTGA. The CDR3 length is 13 residues. CDR3: CASSLTGEETQYF. The CDR3 coding sequence is TGTGCCAGCAGCCTAACAGGGGAAGAGACCCAGTACTTC. The complete variable domain, with remaining parts taken from reference TRBV7-3 and TRBJ2-5, reads GAGVSQTPSNKVTEKGKYVELRCDPISGHTALYWYRQSLGQGPEFLIYFQGTGAADDSGLPNDRFFAVRPEGSVSTLKIQRTERGDSAVYLCASSLTGEETQYFGPGTRLLVL.

The CDR3 DNA follows: TGTGCCAGCAGCCCCCGGTGGGCATCACCCCTCCACTTT. It encodes CASSPRWASPLHF. The J gene is TRBJ1-6, the V gene TRBV14; D is unclear. The CDR3 runs to 13 residues. The germline V gene has CDR1 SGHDN and CDR2 FVKESK. Between the trimmed V and J ends, which lost 4 bases and 10 bases, there was a span of 11 bases.

The rearrangement uses TRBV30 and TRBJ2-5; D is perhaps TRBD2 (5 bases). In germline, CDR1 is GTSNPN, CDR2 SVGIG (reference sequence). V was shortened by 0 bases and J by 1 base, with 18 bases between the two germline ends. The CDR3 totals 17 residues. The CDR3 reads CAWSVMFARGFQETQYF. The DNA of the CDR3 is TGTGCCTGGAGTGTAATGTTCGCGAGAGGGTTCCAAGAGACCCAGTACTTC.

The J gene is TRBJ2-3, the V gene TRBV27, with 7 bases lining up with TRBD1. Trimming cost V 7 bases and J 0 bases; bases outside gene matches: 4. The germline V gene has CDR1 MNHEY and CDR2 SMNVEV (reference sequence). This CDR3 has 14 residues. As DNA, the CDR3 is TGTGCCAGCACCGAACAGGGGAGCACAGATACGCAGTATTTT. It specifies CASTEQGSTDTQYF.

The V call is TRBV4-2, the J call TRBJ1-2, with 8 bases aligning to TRBD1. V was clipped by 3 bases and J by 8 bases; unmatched bases: 5. The CDR3 runs to 13 residues. CDR1 and CDR2 from the germline V gene are LGHNA and YNFKEQ. As DNA, the CDR3 is TGTGCCAGCAGCCACGACAGGGGAGAAGGCTACACCTTC. Residues: CASSHDRGEGYTF.

The V call is TRBV30, the J call TRBJ2-7; 8 bases are a match to TRBD1. This CDR3 comprises 16 residues. Looked up from germline, CDR1 is GTSNPN and CDR2 is SVGIG (reference sequence). Unmatched junction bases numbered 10, after V lost 0 bases and J lost 3 bases. The CDR3 coding sequence is TGTGCCTGGAGTGTACGCCGGACAGGGAGTAGCTACGAGCAGTACTTC. Protein sequence: CAWSVRRTGSSYEQYF.

In this sample, this clone turned up once. The chain joins TRBV2 to TRBJ2-3; 8 bases map to TRBD2. Trimming took 3 bases from V and 2 from J; bases not matched to a gene: 4. The germline gives CDR1 SNHLY, CDR2 FYNNEI. CDR3 length: 15 residues. In DNA, the CDR3 is TGTGCCAGCAGTGATCCGGGGGGGTACACAGATACGCAGTATTTT. It is translated as CASSDPGGYTDTQYF.

The chain uses TRBV5-1 and TRBJ1-2; no reliable D call. The V gene's germline CDR1 is SGHRS and CDR2 YFSETQ. Trimming stripped 1 base from V and 3 bases from J, with 16 bases between. This CDR3 spans 16 amino acids. This CDR3 is CASSLLDGVMDYGYTF. The CDR3, as DNA: TGCGCCAGCAGCTTGTTAGATGGAGTAATGGACTATGGCTACACCTTC.

The gene calls are TRBV5-8 and TRBJ1-2, with TRBD1 matching over 7 bases. Germline V lookup: CDR1 SGHTS, CDR2 YDEGEE. With V trimmed by 0 bases and J by 2 bases, 7 bases remained unmatched. The CDR3 loop spans 16 amino acids. CDR3 coding DNA: TGTGCCAGCAGCTTGGGACAGGGATTGGAAAACTATGGCTACACCTTC. This encodes CASSLGQGLENYGYTF.

This chain joins TRBV7-2 and TRBJ1-4; maybe TRBD1 (5 bases). The V gene's germline CDR1 is SGHTA and CDR2 FQGNSA. V was pared by 1 base and J by 9 bases, with 18 bases between. The CDR3 is 16 amino acids. CDR3: CASSLVPETASKKLFF. The CDR3 bases are TGTGCCAGCAGCTTAGTCCCCGAGACAGCGAGTAAAAAACTGTTTTTT.

The CDR3 is CAWSQGLTQYF. The CDR3 nucleotides are TGTGCCTGGAGTCAGGGATTAACGCAGTATTTT. This chain links TRBV30 with TRBJ2-3, with D possibly being TRBD1 (5 bases). The CDR3 is 11 amino acids. Trimming pared 2 bases from V and 9 bases from J, leaving 9 bases between. The germline V gene encodes CDR1 GTSNPN and CDR2 SVGIG (reference sequence). Based on the CDR3 plus reference TRBV30 and TRBJ2-3, the full variable domain is SQTIHQWPATLVQPVGSPLSLECTVEGTSNPNLYWYRQAAGRGLQLLFYSVGIGQISSEVPQNLSASRPQDRQFILSSKKLLLSDSGFYLCAWSQGLTQYFGPGTRLTVL.

J is TRBJ2-5 and V is TRBV7-2, with 8 bases matching TRBD2. Germline CDR1 reads SGHTA; CDR2 reads FQGNSA. J gave up 1 base and V 4 bases, and 11 bases lay outside the gene matches. CDR3 length: 17 amino acids. CDR3 region: CASSSTSALAGQETQYF. The CDR3, as DNA: TGTGCCAGCAGCTCCACAAGCGCCCTAGCGGGCCAAGAGACCCAGTACTTC.

This chain connects TRBV5-1 to TRBJ1-2, with D possibly TRBD1 on 6 matching bases. The CDR3 has 14 amino acids. The germline CDR1 and CDR2 sequences are SGHRS and YFSETQ. The ends were cut back, 1 base at V and 0 bases at J, with 7 bases in the middle. The CDR3 coding sequence is TGCGCCAGCAGCTTGTGGACAGCTAACTATGGCTACACCTTC. This codes for CASSLWTANYGYTF.